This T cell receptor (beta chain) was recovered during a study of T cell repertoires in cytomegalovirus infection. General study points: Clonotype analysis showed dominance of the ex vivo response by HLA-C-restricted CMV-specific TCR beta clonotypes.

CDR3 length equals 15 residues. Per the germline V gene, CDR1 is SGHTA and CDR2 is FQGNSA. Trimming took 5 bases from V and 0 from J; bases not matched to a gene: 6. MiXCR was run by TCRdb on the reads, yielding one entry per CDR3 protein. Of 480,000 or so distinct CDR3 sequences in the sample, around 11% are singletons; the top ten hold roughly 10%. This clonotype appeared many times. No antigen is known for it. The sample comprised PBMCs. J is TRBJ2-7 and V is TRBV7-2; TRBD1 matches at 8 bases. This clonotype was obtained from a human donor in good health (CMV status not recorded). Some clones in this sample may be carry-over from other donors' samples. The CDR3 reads CASSTWTGSSYEQYF. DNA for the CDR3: TGTGCCAGCAGCACCTGGACAGGGAGCTCCTACGAGCAGTACTTC.